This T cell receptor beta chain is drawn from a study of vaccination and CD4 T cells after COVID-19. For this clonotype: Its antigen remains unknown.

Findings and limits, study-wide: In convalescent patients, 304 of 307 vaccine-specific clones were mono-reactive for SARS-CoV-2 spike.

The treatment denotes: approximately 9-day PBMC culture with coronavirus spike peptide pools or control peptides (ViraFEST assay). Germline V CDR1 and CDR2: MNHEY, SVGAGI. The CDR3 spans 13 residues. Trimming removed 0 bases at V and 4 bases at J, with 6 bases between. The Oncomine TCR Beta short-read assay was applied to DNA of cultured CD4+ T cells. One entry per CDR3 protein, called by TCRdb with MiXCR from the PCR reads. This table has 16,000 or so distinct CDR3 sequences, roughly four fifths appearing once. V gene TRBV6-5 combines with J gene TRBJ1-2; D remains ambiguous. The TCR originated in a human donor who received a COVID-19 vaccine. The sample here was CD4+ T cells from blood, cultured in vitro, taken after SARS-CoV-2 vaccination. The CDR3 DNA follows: TGTGCCAGCAGTTACTCGGCAGGCTATGGCTACACCTTC. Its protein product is CASSYSAGYGYTF.